This T cell receptor beta chain is from a study of OX40 agonist ivuxolimab in advanced cancers. Across the study: Of mixed ages from about 20 to 80 and averaging about 56 years, the group was approximately 84% male.

Data came from immunoSEQ multiplex PCR; TCRdb stores just in-frame clones and leaves some out. The sample lists about 89,000 clones, roughly 93% occurring once. The CDR3 runs to 15 residues. Per the germline V gene, CDR1 is GTSNPN and CDR2 is SVGIG (reference sequence). The V gene lost 4 bases and the J gene lost 0 bases, with 15 bases spanning the gap. Blood sampling was done at baseline, cycle 4 day 1, and cycle 7 day 1. The clonotype comes from an adult with an advanced solid tumor such as melanoma, head and neck, liver or kidney cancer. V usage is TRBV30 and J usage is TRBJ1-1; a weak D match, TRBD1 (5 bases). The source material was CD4+ or CD8+ T cells sorted from blood, sampled in a trial of the OX40 agonist ivuxolimab. CDR3 sequence reads: CAWINLQGMNTEAFF. The CDR3 region has the DNA TGTGCCTGGATAAACCTGCAGGGAATGAACACTGAAGCTTTCTTT. The variable domain in full, completed from reference TRBV30 and TRBJ1-1, reads SQTIHQWPATLVQPVGSPLSLECTVEGTSNPNLYWYRQAAGRGLQLLFYSVGIGQISSEVPQNLSASRPQDRQFILSSKKLLLSDSGFYLCAWINLQGMNTEAFFGQGTRLTVV.